Sequencing of this T cell receptor (beta chain) was carried out in a study of CD8 T cells in ankylosing spondylitis. Trimming cost V 4 bases and J 3 bases, with 12 bases left between them. The CDR3 runs 14 residues. TCRdb re-called the 5' RACE reads with MiXCR, one entry per CDR3 protein. The data show about 250,000 distinct CDR3 sequences, with roughly 32% seen just once and about 4.2% held by the top ten. The sequence was obtained from a male donor with ankylosing spondylitis or in good health (not recorded which). Sequenced: blood, either unsorted or a sorted T cell fraction (not recorded which). This chain links TRBV12-3 or TRBV12-4 with TRBJ1-1; D may be TRBD1 (5 bases). CDR3 sequence (DNA): TGTGCCAGCAGTTCCGCAGGGTCTGACACTGAAGCTTTCTTT. Translation gives CASSSAGSDTEAFF.